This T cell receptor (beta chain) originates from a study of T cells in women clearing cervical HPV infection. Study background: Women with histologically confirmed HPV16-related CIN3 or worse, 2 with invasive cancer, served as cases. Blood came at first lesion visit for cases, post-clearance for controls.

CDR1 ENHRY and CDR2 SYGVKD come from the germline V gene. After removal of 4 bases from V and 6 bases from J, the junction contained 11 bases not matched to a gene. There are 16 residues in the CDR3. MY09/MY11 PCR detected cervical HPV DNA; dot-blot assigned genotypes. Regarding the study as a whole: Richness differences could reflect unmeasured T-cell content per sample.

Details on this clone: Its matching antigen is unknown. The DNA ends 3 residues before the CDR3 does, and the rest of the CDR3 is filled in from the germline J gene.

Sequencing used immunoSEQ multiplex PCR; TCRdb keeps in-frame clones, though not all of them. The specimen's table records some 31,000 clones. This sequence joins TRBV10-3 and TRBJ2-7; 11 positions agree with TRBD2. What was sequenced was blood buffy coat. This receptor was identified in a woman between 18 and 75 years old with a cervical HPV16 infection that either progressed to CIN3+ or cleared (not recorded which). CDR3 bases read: TGTGCCATCAGTGCTCGGACAACTAGCGGGGGCTCCGAG. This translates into CAISARTTSGGSE. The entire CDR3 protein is CAISARTTSGGSEQYF.